Included here is one T cell receptor (beta chain) sequence, with context. This sample is part of a study of blood T cell repertoires in COVID-19. At the level of the study: Sample material is recorded as cDNA or gDNA derived from T cells, B-cell-depleted T cells, or PBMCs.

Germline V gives CDR1 ENHRY, CDR2 SYGVKD. Trimming at V came to 0 bases and at J to 8 bases, leaving 4 bases not matched to a gene. This CDR3 region has 16 residues. Measured with immunoSEQ multiplex PCR; TCRdb has only the in-frame clones, and not every one. The sample has more than 300,000 clones, 90% seen once. The TCR was taken from a woman aged 40-49 years with COVID-19, enrolled during active disease. The gene calls are TRBV10-3 and TRBJ1-6, with 10 bases identical to TRBD1. Sequenced input: peripheral blood. The chain's CDR3 is CAISESKGQGYSPLHF. CDR3 DNA: TGTGCCATCAGTGAGTCGAAGGGACAGGGGTATTCACCCCTCCACTTT.